The source of this TCR beta chain is a study of OX40 agonist ivuxolimab in advanced cancers. About the study: Partial response was recorded in three patients: one hepatocellular carcinoma and two cutaneous melanoma cases.

CDR1 is SGHRS and CDR2 is YFSETQ in the germline V gene. The CDR3 totals 16 residues. V lost 4 bases and J lost 1; bases outside the gene matches: 5. Systemic immunosuppression or a history of autoimmune disease excluded patients. The table came from immunoSEQ multiplex PCR; TCRdb's copy has only in-frame clones and leaves some out. Here the sample spans approximately 89,000 clones, about nine tenths being singletons. The chain uses TRBV5-1 and TRBJ2-5; 12 bases fit TRBD2. The source was CD4+ or CD8+ T cells sorted from blood, collected in a trial of the OX40 agonist ivuxolimab. This clonotype was sampled from an adult with an advanced solid tumor such as melanoma, head and neck, liver or kidney cancer. The CDR3, as DNA: TGCGCCAGCAGCCTATGGACTAGCGGGACCCAAGAGACCCAGTACTTC. The encoded protein is CASSLWTSGTQETQYF.